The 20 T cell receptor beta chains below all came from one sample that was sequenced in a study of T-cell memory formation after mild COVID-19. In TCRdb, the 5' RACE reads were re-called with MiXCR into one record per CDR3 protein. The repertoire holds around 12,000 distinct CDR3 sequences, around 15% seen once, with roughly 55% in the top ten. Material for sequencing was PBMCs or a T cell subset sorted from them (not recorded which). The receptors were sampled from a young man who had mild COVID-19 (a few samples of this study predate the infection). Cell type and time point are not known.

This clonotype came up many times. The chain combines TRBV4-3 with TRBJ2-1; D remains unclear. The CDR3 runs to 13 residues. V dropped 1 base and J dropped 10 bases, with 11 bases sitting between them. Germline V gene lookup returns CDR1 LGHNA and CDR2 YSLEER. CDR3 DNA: TGCGCCAGCAGCCAAGCACTCCCTGACGAGCAGTTCTTC. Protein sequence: CASSQALPDEQFF.

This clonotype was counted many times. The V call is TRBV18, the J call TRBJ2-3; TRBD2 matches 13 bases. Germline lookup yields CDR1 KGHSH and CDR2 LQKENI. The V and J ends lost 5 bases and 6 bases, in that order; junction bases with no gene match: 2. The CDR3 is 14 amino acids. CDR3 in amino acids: CASSSGLAGDTQYF. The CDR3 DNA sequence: TGTGCCAGCTCATCGGGACTAGCGGGGGATACGCAGTATTTT.

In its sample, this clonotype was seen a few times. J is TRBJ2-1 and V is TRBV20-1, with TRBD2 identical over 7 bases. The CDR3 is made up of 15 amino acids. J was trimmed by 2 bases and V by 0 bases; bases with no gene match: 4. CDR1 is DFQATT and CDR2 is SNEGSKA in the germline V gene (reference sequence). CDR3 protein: CSARDPAGPYNEQFF. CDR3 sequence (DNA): TGCAGTGCTAGAGATCCAGCGGGGCCCTACAATGAGCAGTTCTTC.

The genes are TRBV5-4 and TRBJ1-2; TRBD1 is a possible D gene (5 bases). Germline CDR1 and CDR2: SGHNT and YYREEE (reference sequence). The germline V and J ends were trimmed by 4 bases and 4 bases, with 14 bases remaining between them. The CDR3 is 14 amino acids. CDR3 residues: CASSQGDLSYGYTF. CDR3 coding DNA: TGTGCCAGCAGCCAAGGGGATTTAAGCTATGGCTACACCTTC.

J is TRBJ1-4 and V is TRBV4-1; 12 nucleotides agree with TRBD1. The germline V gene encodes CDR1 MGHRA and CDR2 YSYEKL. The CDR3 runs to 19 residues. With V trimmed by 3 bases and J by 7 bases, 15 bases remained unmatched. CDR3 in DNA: TGCGCCAGCAGCCAGTGGCCGCCCTCGGGACAGGGGGCGGTTGAAAAACTGTTTTTT. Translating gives CASSQWPPSGQGAVEKLFF.

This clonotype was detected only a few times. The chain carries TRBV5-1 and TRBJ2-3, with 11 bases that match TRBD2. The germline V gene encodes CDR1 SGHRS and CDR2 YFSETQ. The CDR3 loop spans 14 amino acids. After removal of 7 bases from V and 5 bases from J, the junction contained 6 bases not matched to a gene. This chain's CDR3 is CASGLAGGLDTQYF. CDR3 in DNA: TGCGCCAGCGGGCTAGCGGGGGGTTTAGATACGCAGTATTTT.

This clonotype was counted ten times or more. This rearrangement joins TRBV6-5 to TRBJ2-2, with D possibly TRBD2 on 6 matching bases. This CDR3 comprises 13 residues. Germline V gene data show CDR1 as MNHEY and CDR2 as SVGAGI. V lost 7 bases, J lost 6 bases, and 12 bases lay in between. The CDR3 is CASTYGSPGELFF. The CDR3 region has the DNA TGTGCCAGCACCTACGGGAGTCCCGGGGAGCTGTTTTTT.

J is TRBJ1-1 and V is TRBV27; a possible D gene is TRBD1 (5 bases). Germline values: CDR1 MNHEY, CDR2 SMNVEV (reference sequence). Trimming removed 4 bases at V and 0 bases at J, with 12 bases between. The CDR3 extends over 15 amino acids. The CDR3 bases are TGTGCCAGCAGTTGGAGGGAGGGGTTGAACACTGAAGCTTTCTTT. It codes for CASSWREGLNTEAFF.

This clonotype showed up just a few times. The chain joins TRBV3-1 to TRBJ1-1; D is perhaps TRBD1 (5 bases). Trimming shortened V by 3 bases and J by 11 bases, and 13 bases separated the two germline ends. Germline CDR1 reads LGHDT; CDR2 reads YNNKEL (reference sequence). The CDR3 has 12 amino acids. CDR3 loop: CASSHRGARAFF. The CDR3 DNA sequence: TGTGCCAGCAGCCACCGAGGGGCTCGCGCTTTCTTT.

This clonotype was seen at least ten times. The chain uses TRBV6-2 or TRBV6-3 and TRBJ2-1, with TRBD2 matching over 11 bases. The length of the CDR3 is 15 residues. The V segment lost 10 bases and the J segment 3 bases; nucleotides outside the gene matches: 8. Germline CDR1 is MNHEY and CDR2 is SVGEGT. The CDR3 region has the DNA TGTGCCATCTCCCTGGGGACTAGCGGCTACAATGAGCAGTTCTTC. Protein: CAISLGTSGYNEQFF.

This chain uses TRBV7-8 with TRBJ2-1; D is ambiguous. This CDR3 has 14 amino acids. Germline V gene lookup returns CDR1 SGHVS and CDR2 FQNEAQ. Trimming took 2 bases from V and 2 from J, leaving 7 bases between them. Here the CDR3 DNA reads TGTGCCAGCAGCTTATCAGGACCCTACAATGAGCAGTTCTTC. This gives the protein CASSLSGPYNEQFF.

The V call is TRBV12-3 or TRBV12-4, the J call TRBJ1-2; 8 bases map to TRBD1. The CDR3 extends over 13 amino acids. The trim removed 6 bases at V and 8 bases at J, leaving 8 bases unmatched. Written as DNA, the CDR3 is TGTGCCAGCAGGGGGACAGGCTCGGGAGGCTACACCTTC. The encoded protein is CASRGTGSGGYTF.

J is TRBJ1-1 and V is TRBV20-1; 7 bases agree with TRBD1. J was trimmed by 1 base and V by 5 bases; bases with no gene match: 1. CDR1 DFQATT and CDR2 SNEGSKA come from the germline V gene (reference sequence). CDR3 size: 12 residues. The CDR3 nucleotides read TGCAGTGCTTGGACAGGGAACACTGAAGCTTTCTTT. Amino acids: CSAWTGNTEAFF.

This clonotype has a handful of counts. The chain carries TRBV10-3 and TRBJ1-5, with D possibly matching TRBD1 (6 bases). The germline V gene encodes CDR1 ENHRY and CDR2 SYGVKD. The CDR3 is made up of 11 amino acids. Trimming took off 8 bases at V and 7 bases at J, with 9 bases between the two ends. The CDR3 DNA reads TGTGCCATCGGGGGGGGCCAGCCCCAGCATTTT. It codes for CAIGGGQPQHF.

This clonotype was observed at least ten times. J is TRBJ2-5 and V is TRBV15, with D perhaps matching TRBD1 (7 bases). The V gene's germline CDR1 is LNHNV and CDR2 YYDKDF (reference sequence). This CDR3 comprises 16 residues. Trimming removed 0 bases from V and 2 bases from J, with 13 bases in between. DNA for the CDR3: TGTGCCACCAGCAGAGATTACGCAGGGGGGCAAGAGACCCAGTACTTC. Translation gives CATSRDYAGGQETQYF.

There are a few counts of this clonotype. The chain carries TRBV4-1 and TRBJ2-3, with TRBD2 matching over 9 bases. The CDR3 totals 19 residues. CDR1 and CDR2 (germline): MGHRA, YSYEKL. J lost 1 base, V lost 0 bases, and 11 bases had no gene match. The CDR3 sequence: CASSQEFSASGARTDTQYF. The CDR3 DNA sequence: TGCGCCAGCAGCCAAGAATTCAGTGCTAGCGGGGCCCGCACAGATACGCAGTATTTT.

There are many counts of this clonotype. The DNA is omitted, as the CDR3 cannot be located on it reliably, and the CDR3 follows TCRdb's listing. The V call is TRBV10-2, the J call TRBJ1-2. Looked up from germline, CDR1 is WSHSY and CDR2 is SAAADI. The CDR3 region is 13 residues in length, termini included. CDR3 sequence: CASSSSSGYGYTF.

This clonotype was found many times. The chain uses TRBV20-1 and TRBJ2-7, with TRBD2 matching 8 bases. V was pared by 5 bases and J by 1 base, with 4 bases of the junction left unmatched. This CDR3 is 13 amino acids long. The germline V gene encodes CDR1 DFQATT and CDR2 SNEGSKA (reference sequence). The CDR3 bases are TGCAGTGCTGGAACTAGCGGATCCTACGAGCAGTACTTC. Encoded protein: CSAGTSGSYEQYF.

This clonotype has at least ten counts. CDR3 region: CASTRFRGFYHGYTF. In nucleotides, the CDR3 is TGTGCCAGCACCCGGTTCAGGGGTTTTTATCATGGCTACACCTTC. The V call is TRBV7-2, the J call TRBJ1-2, with D maybe TRBD1 (6 bases). Trimming shortened V by 7 bases and J by 6 bases, and 21 bases separated the two germline ends. Germline CDR1 SGHTA, CDR2 FQGNSA. The CDR3 runs 15 residues.

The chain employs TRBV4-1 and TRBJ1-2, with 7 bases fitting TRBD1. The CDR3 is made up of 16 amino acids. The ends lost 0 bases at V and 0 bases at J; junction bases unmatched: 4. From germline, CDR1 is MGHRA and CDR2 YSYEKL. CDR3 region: CASSQEAGGSNYGYTF. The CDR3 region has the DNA TGCGCCAGCAGCCAAGAGGCAGGGGGTTCTAACTATGGCTACACCTTC.